The TCR beta chain under discussion was sequenced for a study of blood T cell repertoires in COVID-19. Germline CDR1 and CDR2: LNHDA and SQIVND (reference sequence). The CDR3 has 17 amino acids. J was trimmed by 7 bases and V by 7 bases; bases with no gene match: 12. Using immunoSEQ multiplex PCR, the repertoire was profiled, and TCRdb retains in-frame clones only, with some absent. This sample has approximately 120,000 clones; about 83% occur once, and the top ten carry 12%. V is TRBV19 and J is TRBJ2-1, with 14 bases lining up with TRBD2. The clonotype was recovered from a man in his 60s with acute or convalescent COVID-19. Specimen: peripheral blood. This CDR3 is CASTGGSGTSGRNEQFF. CDR3 nucleotide sequence: TGTGCCAGTACCGGGGGTAGTGGGACTAGCGGGAGAAATGAGCAGTTCTTC. Complete variable domain (other parts from reference TRBV19 and TRBJ2-1): DGGITQSPKYLFRKEGQNVTLSCEQNLNHDAMYWYRQDPGQGLRLIYYSQIVNDFQKGDIAEGYSVSREKKESFPLTVTSAQKNPTAFYLCASTGGSGTSGRNEQFFGPGTRLTVL.